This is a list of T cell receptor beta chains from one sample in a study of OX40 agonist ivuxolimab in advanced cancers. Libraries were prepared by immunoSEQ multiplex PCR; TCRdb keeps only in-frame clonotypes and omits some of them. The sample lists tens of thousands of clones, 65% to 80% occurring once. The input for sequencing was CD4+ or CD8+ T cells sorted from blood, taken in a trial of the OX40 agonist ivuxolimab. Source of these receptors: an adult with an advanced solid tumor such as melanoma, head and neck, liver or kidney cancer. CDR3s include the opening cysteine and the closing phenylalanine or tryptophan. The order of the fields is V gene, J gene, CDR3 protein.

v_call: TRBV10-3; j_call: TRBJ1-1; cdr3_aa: CAIRAEQGAQGGTEAFF
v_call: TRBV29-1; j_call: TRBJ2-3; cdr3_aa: CSASTGGTQYF
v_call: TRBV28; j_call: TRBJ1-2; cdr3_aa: CASSLRQGGGYTF
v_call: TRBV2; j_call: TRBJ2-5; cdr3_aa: CASRKEVTGVETQYF
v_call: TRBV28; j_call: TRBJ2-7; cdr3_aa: CASSPGQGFYEQYF
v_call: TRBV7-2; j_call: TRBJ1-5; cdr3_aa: CASSLVGERNQPQHF
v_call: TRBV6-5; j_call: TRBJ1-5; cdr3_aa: CASGATERNQPQHF
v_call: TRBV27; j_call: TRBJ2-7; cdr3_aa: CASSPSRSLNEQYF
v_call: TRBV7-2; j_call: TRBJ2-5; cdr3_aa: CASSLVAGGIETQYF
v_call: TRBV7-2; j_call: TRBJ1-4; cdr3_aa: CASSPGTGVNEKLFF
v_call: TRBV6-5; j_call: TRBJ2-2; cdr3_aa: CASSWASGMNTGELFF
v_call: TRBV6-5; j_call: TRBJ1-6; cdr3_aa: CASSYSGQYNSPLHF
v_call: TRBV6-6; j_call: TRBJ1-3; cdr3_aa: CASRLGDTGNTIYF
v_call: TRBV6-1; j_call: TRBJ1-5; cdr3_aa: CASREGLPQHF
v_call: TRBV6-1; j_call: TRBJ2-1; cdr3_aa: CASSDRYNDEQFF
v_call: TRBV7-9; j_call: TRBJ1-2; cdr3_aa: CASTPSNYGYTF
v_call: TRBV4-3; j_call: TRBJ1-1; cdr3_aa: CASSQDRGPTEAFF
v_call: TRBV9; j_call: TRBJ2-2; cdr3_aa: CASSQSGGSYTGELFF
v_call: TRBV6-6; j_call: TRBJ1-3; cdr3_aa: CASSPGVVSGNTIYF
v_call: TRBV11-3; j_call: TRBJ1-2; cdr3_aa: CASSFDRGAGYTF
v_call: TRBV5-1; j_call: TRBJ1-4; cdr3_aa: CASSPPDAEKLFF
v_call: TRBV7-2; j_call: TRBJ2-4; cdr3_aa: CASRDVQLAKNIQYF
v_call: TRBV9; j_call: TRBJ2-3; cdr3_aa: CASSVVGGSANTQYF
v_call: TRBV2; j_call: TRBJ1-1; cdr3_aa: CASSEAPFTEAFF
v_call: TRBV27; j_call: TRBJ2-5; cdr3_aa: CAVGGEETQYF
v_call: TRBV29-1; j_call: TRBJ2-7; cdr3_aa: CSVTGLDGSYEQYF
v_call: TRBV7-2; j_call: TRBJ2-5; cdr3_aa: CASSWGGGETQYF
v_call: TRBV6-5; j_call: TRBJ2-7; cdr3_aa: CASRSGTGLEQYF
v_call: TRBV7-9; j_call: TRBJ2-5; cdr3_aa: CASTQTSGIQETQYF
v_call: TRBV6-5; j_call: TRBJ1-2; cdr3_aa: CASSYSWVPYGYTF
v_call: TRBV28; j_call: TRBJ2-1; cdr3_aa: CASRLAGGPGEQFF
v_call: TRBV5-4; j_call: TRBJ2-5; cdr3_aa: CASSLRSATGSKTQYF
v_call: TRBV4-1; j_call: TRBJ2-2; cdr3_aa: CASSQDWPAGELFF
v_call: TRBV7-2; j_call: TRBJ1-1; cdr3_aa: CASSLAPTAPDEAFF
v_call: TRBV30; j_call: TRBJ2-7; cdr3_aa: CAWSGQYEQYF
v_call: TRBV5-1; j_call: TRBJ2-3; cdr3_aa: CASSPQISGTDTQYF
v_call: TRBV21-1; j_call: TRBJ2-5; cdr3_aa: CASSNPRDGIVETQYF
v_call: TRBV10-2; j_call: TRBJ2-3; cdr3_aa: CASSWTSGSSDTQYF
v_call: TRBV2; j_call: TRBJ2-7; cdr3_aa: CASSGQRRSYEQYF
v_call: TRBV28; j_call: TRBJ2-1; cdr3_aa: CASTSGSSYNEQFF
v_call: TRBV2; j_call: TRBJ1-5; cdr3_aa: CASRSGTSNQPQHF
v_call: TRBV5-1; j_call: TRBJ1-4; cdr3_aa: CASSLMGRIEKLFF
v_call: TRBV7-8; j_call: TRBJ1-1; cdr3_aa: CASSFGQGEAFF
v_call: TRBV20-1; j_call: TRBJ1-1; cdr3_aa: CSADPNTEAFF
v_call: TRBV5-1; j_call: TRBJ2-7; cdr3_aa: CASSLDTYEQYF
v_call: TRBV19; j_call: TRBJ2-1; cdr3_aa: CASTLAGGSYNEQFF
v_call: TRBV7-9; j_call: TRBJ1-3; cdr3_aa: CASSLAQNTIYF
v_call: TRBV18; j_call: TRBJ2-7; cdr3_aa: CASSPPAQGTYEQYF
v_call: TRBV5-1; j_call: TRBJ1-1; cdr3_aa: CASSLRTGVSTEAFF
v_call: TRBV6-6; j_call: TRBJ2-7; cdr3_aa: CASSYTTSSYEQYF
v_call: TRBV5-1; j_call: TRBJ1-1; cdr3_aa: CASSFGGAAEAFF
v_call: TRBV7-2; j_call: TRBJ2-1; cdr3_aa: CASSPTAGSYNEQFF
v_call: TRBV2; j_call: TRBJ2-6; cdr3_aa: CASSEHIAGANVLTF
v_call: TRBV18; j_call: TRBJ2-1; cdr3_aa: CASSGEVGSYNEQFF
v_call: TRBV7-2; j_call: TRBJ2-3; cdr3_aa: CASSWGGLLSTDTQYF